This T cell receptor beta chain was sequenced in a study of identifying expanded T cells in peripheral blood. Germline CDR1 SGHVS, CDR2 FQNEAQ. V lost 4 bases to trimming and J lost 0 bases; unmatched junction nucleotides: 6. The CDR3 is 16 amino acids. Profiled with immunoSEQ multiplex PCR; TCRdb holds only in-frame clones, not every one. The data contain approximately 59,000 clones, roughly 87% of them seen just once; the ten biggest clones take up approximately 3.8%. The origin of this receptor is a person aged 18 to 75 in good health. This chain links TRBV7-8 with TRBJ2-7; 10 bases are shared with TRBD2. Sequenced sample: blood. Here the CDR3 reads CASSYRSSGGSYEQYF. In DNA, the CDR3 is TGTGCCAGCAGCTACCGCTCTAGCGGGGGCTCCTACGAGCAGTACTTC.